The rows below give T cell receptor beta chains drawn from one sample of a study of T cells expressing NK-cell markers. TCRdb reprocessed the 5' RACE reads, keeping one entry per CDR3 protein, no DNA. The sample has about 170,000 distinct CDR3 sequences. Sequenced sample: blood T cells: a sorted CD56 or NKG2C T cell subset, CD4+ or CD8+ T cells, or bulk PBMC T cells (not recorded which). These receptors were taken from a man aged 18-75 years in good health. Each CDR3 is given with its conserved first and last residue.

J gene: TRBJ2-5
V gene: TRBV14
CDR3 protein: CASSQYPDFSGKEETQYF

J gene: TRBJ2-5
V gene: TRBV28
CDR3 protein: CASSLGQSQETQYF

J gene: TRBJ1-2
V gene: TRBV7-9
CDR3 protein: CASSSVGIGVENYGYTF

J gene: TRBJ2-6
V gene: TRBV13
CDR3 protein: CASSLRTSSSGANVLTF

J gene: TRBJ2-7
V gene: TRBV10-2
CDR3 protein: CATGGLGRAGYEQYF

J gene: TRBJ2-7
V gene: TRBV6-5
CDR3 protein: CASSYYTGGKVEQYF

J gene: TRBJ2-5
V gene: TRBV5-1
CDR3 protein: CASSLWQREGQETQYF

J gene: TRBJ2-4
V gene: TRBV7-9
CDR3 protein: CASSPVLAGAANIQYF

J gene: TRBJ2-1
V gene: TRBV20-1
CDR3 protein: CSGSLPSYNEQFF

J gene: TRBJ2-7
V gene: TRBV7-8
CDR3 protein: CASSPTGTSSYEQYF

J gene: TRBJ2-1
V gene: TRBV9
CDR3 protein: CASGPSGYEQFF

J gene: TRBJ2-3
V gene: TRBV14
CDR3 protein: CASGRHSTDTQYF

J gene: TRBJ2-2
V gene: TRBV15
CDR3 protein: CATRQPPNTGELFF

J gene: TRBJ2-7
V gene: TRBV9
CDR3 protein: CASSSRLARAYEQYF

J gene: TRBJ2-1
V gene: TRBV20-1
CDR3 protein: CSVGIGLEDPNEQFF

J gene: TRBJ2-7
V gene: TRBV13
CDR3 protein: CASSQSPGGNQYF

J gene: TRBJ1-1
V gene: TRBV11-2
CDR3 protein: CASSGKGRAEAFF

J gene: TRBJ2-2
V gene: TRBV7-6
CDR3 protein: CASSNGQGGTGELFF

J gene: TRBJ2-5
V gene: TRBV7-9
CDR3 protein: CASSPPDRGVLGETQYF

J gene: TRBJ2-7
V gene: TRBV12-3/TRBV12-4
CDR3 protein: CASSPSFIRYYEQYF

J gene: TRBJ1-5
V gene: TRBV6-1
CDR3 protein: CASRKKGDAEPQHF

J gene: TRBJ2-7
V gene: TRBV10-3
CDR3 protein: CAISEPDYEQYF

J gene: TRBJ1-1
V gene: TRBV19
CDR3 protein: CASTLTGTAFF

J gene: TRBJ2-3
V gene: TRBV27
CDR3 protein: CASSFAWASTDTQYF

J gene: TRBJ2-7
V gene: TRBV19
CDR3 protein: CASSIIGYEQYF

J gene: TRBJ2-1
V gene: TRBV15
CDR3 protein: CATSHRQGAVDEQFF

J gene: TRBJ2-7
V gene: TRBV3-2
CDR3 protein: CASSPGILSYEQYF

J gene: TRBJ2-5
V gene: TRBV27
CDR3 protein: CASSHGAGGQETQYF

J gene: TRBJ1-1
V gene: TRBV2
CDR3 protein: CASHLWPDTEAFF

J gene: TRBJ1-5
V gene: TRBV6-1
CDR3 protein: CASSEGRTVLQPQHF

J gene: TRBJ1-4
V gene: TRBV6-5
CDR3 protein: CASSYRDTHLTEKLFF

J gene: TRBJ1-1
V gene: TRBV7-9
CDR3 protein: CASSRQGYYAFF

J gene: TRBJ2-7
V gene: TRBV27
CDR3 protein: CASSPPMGGAYEQYF

J gene: TRBJ1-1
V gene: TRBV6-1
CDR3 protein: CASSKRTGLTEAFF

J gene: TRBJ1-1
V gene: TRBV16
CDR3 protein: CASSHSGQGNTEAFF

J gene: TRBJ1-1
V gene: TRBV27
CDR3 protein: CASSANRVLLGTEAFF

J gene: TRBJ2-1
V gene: TRBV18
CDR3 protein: CASCAGGPLNEQFF

J gene: TRBJ2-1
V gene: TRBV6-2/TRBV6-3
CDR3 protein: CASSPPPGRTYYNEQFF

J gene: TRBJ1-2
V gene: TRBV9
CDR3 protein: CASSVGPGESRGYTF

J gene: TRBJ2-7
V gene: TRBV11-2
CDR3 protein: CASSREGQFSYEQYF

J gene: TRBJ2-3
V gene: TRBV4-2
CDR3 protein: CASSQPDDTQYF

J gene: TRBJ2-7
V gene: TRBV5-6
CDR3 protein: CASSWDGQNYEQYF

J gene: TRBJ2-5
V gene: TRBV2
CDR3 protein: CASSETASETQYF